This TCR beta chain came from a study of blood T cell repertoires in COVID-19. Study details: Some COVID-19 samples were acute and others convalescent; all came from the United States, Italy and Spain.

Authors' processing steps: Amplified reference gene primers provided the basis for estimating nucleated cell counts. Profiled with immunoSEQ multiplex PCR; TCRdb holds only in-frame clones, not every one. The V and J calls and the clone size are those of that table, but D and trimming were determined from the DNA. Of roughly 450,000 clones in the sample, around 91% are singletons; the top ten hold more than 0.55%. Between the trimmed V and J ends, which lost 4 bases and 7 bases, there was a span of 11 bases. The CDR3 length is 13 residues. In germline, CDR1 is MNHEY, CDR2 SVGAGI. Adults between about 18 and 95 years of age took part from under 30 US areas. Allocation to cohorts depended on clinical history reported by the participants.

The source is a man aged 18 to 29 who had recovered from COVID-19. The specimen was PBMCs or T cells enriched from blood (not recorded which). This chain links TRBV6-5 with TRBJ1-5; D is uncertain. The CDR3 is CASSSSPGQPQHF. CDR3 nucleotide sequence: TGTGCCAGCAGTTCATCTCCGGGGCAGCCCCAGCATTTT.